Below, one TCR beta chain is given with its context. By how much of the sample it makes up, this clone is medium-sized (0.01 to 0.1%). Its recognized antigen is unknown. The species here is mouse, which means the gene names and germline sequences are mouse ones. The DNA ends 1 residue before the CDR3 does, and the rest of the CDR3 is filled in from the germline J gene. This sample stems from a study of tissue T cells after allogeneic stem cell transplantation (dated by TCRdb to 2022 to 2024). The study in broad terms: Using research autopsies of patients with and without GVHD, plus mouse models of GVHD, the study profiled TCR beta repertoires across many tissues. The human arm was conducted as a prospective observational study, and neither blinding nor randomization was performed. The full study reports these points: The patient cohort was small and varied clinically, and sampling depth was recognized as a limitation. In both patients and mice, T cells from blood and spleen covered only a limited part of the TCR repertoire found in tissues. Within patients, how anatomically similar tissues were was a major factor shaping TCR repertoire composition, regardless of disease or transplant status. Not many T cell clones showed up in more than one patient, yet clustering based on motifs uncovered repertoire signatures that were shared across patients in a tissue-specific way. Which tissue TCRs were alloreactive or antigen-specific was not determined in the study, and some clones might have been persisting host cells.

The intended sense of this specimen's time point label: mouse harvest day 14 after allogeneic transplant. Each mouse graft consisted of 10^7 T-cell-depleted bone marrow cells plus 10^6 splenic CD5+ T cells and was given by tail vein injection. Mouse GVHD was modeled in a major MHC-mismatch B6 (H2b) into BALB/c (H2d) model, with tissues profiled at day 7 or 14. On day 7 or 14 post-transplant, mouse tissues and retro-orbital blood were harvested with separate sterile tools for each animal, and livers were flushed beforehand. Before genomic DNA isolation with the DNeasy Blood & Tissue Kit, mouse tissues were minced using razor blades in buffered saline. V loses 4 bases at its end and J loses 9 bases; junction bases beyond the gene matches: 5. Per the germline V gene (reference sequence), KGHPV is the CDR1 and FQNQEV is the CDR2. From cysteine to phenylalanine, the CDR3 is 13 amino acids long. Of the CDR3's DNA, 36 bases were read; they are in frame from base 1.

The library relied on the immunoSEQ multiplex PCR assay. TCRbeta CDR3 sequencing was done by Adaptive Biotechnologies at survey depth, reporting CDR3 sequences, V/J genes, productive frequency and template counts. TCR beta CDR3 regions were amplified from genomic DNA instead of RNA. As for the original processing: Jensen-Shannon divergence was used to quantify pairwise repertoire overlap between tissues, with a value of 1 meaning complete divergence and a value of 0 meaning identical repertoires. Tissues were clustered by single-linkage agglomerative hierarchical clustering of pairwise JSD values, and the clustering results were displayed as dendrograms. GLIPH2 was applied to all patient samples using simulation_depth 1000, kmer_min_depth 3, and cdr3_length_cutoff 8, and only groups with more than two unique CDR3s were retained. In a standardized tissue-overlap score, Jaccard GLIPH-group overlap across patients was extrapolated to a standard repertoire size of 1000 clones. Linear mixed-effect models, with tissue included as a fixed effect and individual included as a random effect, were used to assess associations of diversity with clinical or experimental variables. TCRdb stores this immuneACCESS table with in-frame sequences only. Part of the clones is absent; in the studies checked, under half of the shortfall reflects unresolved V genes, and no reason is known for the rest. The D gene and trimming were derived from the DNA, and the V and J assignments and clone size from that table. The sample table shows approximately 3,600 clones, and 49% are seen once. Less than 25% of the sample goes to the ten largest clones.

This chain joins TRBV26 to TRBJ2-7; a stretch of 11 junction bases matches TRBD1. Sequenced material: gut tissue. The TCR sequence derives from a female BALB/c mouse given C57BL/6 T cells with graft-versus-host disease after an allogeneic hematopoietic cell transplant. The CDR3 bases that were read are TGTGCCAGCAGTCCGGGACAGGGGGGGGGACAGTAC. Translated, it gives CASSPGQGGGQY. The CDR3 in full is CASSPGQGGGQYF. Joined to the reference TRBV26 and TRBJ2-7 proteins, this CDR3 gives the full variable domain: NSKVIQTPRYLVKGQGQKAKMRCIPEKGHPVVFWYQQNKNNEFKFLINFQNQEVLQQIDMTEKRFSAECPSNSPCSLEIQSSEAGDSALYLCASSPGQGGGQYFGPGTRLTVL.